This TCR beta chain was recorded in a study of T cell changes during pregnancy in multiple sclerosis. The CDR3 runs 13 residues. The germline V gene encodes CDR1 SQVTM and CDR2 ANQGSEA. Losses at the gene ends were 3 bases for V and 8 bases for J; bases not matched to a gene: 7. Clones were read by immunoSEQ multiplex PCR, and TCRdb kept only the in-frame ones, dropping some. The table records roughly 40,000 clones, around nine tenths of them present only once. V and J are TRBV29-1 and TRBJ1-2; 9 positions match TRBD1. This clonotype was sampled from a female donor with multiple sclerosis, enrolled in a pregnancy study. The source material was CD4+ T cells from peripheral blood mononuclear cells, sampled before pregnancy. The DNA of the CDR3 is TGCAGCGTTGATTGGGACAGGGTTGACGGCTACACCTTC. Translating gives CSVDWDRVDGYTF.